The clone carrying this T cell receptor (beta chain) came up a few times. The antigen is undetermined. Amplification used 60 Vbeta primers and 13 Jbeta primers. Here immunoSEQ multiplex PCR was the method, and the copy in TCRdb shows in-frame clones only, minus some. The data show roughly 100,000 clones, 65% to 80% seen once. V lost 4 bases to trimming and J lost 5 bases; unmatched junction nucleotides: 10. The CDR3 is 15 amino acids. Germline values: CDR1 SGHVS, CDR2 FQNEAQ. These data come from a study of cytomegalovirus exposure and HLA in healthy donors. Overall study results and limits: The CMV antigen specificity of a few CMV-associated chains was confirmed through in vitro analysis.

The rearrangement links TRBV7-8 to TRBJ2-5, with 7 bases identical to TRBD1. Sequenced input: PBMCs. This TCR came from a woman aged 18-30 years in good health and CMV-seropositive. CDR3 bases: TGTGCCAGCAGCTCAGGACAGGCTGGGTGGGAGACCCAGTACTTC. Translated: CASSSGQAGWETQYF.